In its sample, the clone carrying this TCR beta chain was seen many times. Its antigen is not identified. A TCRbeta library incorporating unique molecular identifiers was prepared. TCRdb analysed the PCR reads with MiXCR anew, one entry per CDR3 protein. The repertoire holds 120,000 to 150,000 distinct CDR3 sequences, with about 9% as singletons. This CDR3 has 12 amino acids. Deletions cut 7 bases from V and 5 bases from J, with 9 bases between. Germline V gene sequence: CDR1 LNHDA, CDR2 SQIVND (reference sequence). The data derive from a study of T-cell reconstitution after alpha-beta-depleted transplantation in children. Findings of the study overall: It was reported that alpha-beta T cells came from several hundred expanded graft clones (about two months after transplant). The study traced high day-60 TCRbeta diversity in some patients to surviving recipient T cells and thymic progenitors. Most T-cell counts and diversity one year after the transplant came from T cells that were newly produced.

This clonotype was obtained from a female patient aged 2-10 years who had a stem cell transplant for congenital amegakaryocytic thrombocytopenia, so the T cells may come from the graft donor. The gene calls are TRBV19 and TRBJ1-5; possible D gene TRBD1, 6 bases. Sample: PBMCs, mostly from graft donor cells, taken 180 days after TCRalphabeta/CD19-depleted stem cell transplant. The CDR3 DNA follows: TGTGCCAGTAACAGGGCGGATCAGCCCCAGCATTTT. This sequence encodes CASNRADQPQHF. Full variable domain (remainder filled in from reference TRBV19 and TRBJ1-5): DGGITQSPKYLFRKEGQNVTLSCEQNLNHDAMYWYRQDPGQGLRLIYYSQIVNDFQKGDIAEGYSVSREKKESFPLTVTSAQKNPTAFYLCASNRADQPQHFGDGTRLSIL.